These T cell receptor beta chains were read from a single sample in a study of PD-1 blockade in classical Hodgkin lymphoma. Only in-frame clones appear in the TCRdb table, and some are missing; sequencing was by immunoSEQ multiplex PCR. The repertoire holds more than 35,000 clones, with 85% to 90% as singletons. Sequencing used peripheral blood mononuclear cells (PBMCs), obtained before the second cycle of nivolumab. These receptors were taken from a human donor with classical Hodgkin lymphoma. Each CDR3 is given with its conserved first and last residue. The D gene is left open where the match is weak. A row's size may be missing; if present it is once, few, many or a size class.

J gene | V gene | clone size | CDR3 length | D gene | CDR3 DNA | CDR3 protein
TRBJ2-7 | TRBV11-2 | - | 13 | - | TGTGCCAGCAGCCGGGACCCCCGTTACGAGCAGTACTTC | CASSRDPRYEQYF
TRBJ2-2 | TRBV5-1 | - | 14 | - | TGCGCCAGCAGCTTGGGACTGAACACCGGGGAGCTGTTTTTT | CASSLGLNTGELFF
TRBJ1-1 | TRBV11-3 | - | 13 | - | TGTGCCAGCAGCTTAAGGAGGAACACTGAAGCTTTCTTT | CASSLRRNTEAFF
TRBJ1-2 | TRBV27 | few | 15 | - | TGTGCCAGCAGTCCCTCTCAGGGAAATATCTATGGCTACACCTTC | CASSPSQGNIYGYTF
TRBJ1-1 | TRBV7-8 | - | 13 | - | TGTGCCAGCAGCTCCGTCGGTGGCACTGAAGCTTTCTTT | CASSSVGGTEAFF
TRBJ2-7 | TRBV7-3 | - | 15 | - | TGTGCCAGCAGCTTAGTCGACAGGCCCCCCCTCGAGCAGTACTTC | CASSLVDRPPLEQYF
TRBJ1-2 | TRBV27 | once | 13 | - | TGTGCCAGCAGACAAAGGGGCGGCTATGGCTACACCTTC | CASRQRGGYGYTF
TRBJ2-2 | TRBV11-3 | - | 15 | - | TGTGCCAGCAGCTTAATATCAGGGCTTACCGGGGAGCTGTTTTTT | CASSLISGLTGELFF
TRBJ2-4 | TRBV11-3 | - | 12 | TRBD1 | TGTGCCAGCAGCAGACAGGGGAACATTCAGTACTTC | CASSRQGNIQYF
TRBJ2-7 | TRBV6-1 | - | 13 | - | TGTGCCAGCGGGGCCAGGGGTTTTTACGAGCAGTACTTC | CASGARGFYEQYF
TRBJ2-5 | TRBV9 | few | 18 | TRBD2 | TGTGCCAGCAGCCTTCTAGGTCCGACTAGCGGGAAACAAGAGACCCAGTACTTC | CASSLLGPTSGKQETQYF
TRBJ1-3 | TRBV5-1 | - | 17 | - | TGCGCCAGCAGCGTGGGAGGTTTCGGCTACACTGGAAACACCATATATTTT | CASSVGGFGYTGNTIYF
TRBJ2-4 | TRBV13 | - | 17 | TRBD2 | TGTGCCAGCAGCCCGACTAGCGGGAGGGCCACCGGGGACATTCAGTACTTC | CASSPTSGRATGDIQYF
TRBJ2-3 | TRBV7-3 | - | 14 | TRBD2 | TGTGCCAGCAGCACCGGGACTAGCTCAGATACGCAGTATTTT | CASSTGTSSDTQYF
TRBJ2-3 | TRBV5-1 | once | 18 | TRBD2 | TGCGCCAGCAGCTTGGGGACTAGCGGGAGAGTCGGCACAGATACGCAGTATTTT | CASSLGTSGRVGTDTQYF
TRBJ1-4 | TRBV7-2 | - | 17 | TRBD1 | TGTGCCAGCAGCTTACCAGGGGGCGTCTTAATAGGCGAAAAACTGTTTTTT | CASSLPGGVLIGEKLFF
TRBJ1-1 | TRBV11-3 | once | 12 | - | TGTGCCAGCGGCTACAGGAACACTGAAGCTTTCTTT | CASGYRNTEAFF
TRBJ1-1 | TRBV27 | few | 12 | - | TGTGCCAGCAGTGATCTCCACCGGGACGCTTTCTTT | CASSDLHRDAFF
TRBJ2-7 | TRBV29-1 | - | 13 | TRBD1 | TGCAGCGTAAGGGGGCTACGCTACTACGAGCAGTACTTC | CSVRGLRYYEQYF
TRBJ2-2 | TRBV2 | - | 15 | - | TGTGCCAGCAGTGAGGCGGGGTCGAACACCGGGGAGCTGTTTTTT | CASSEAGSNTGELFF
TRBJ2-7 | TRBV2 | - | 15 | - | TGTGCCAGCAGGGCAGGGGCTAGCTTCATCCTCGAGCAGTACTTC | CASRAGASFILEQYF
TRBJ2-7 | TRBV9 | - | 12 | - | TGTGCCAGCAGCGTAGATCTCTACGAGCAGTACTTC | CASSVDLYEQYF
TRBJ1-5 | TRBV7-2 | - | 14 | - | TGTGCCAGCAGCAAAAGGGACAGCAATCAGCCCCAGCATTTT | CASSKRDSNQPQHF
TRBJ1-1 | TRBV2 | - | 15 | - | TGTGCCGGGGGGGGACGGACCGCTCGGAACACTGAAGCTTTCTTT | CAGGGRTARNTEAFF
TRBJ2-1 | TRBV25-1 | - | 16 | - | TGTGCCAGCAGTGAATTGCTGGGGATGGGATACAATGAGCAGTTCTTC | CASSELLGMGYNEQFF
TRBJ1-2 | TRBV30 | - | 13 | - | TGTGCCTGGAGTGATGGCAGTTCCTATGGCTACACCTTC | CAWSDGSSYGYTF
TRBJ2-4 | TRBV21-1 | - | 13 | - | TGTGCCAGCAGCAACTCTAGGAAAAACATTCAGTACTTC | CASSNSRKNIQYF
TRBJ2-6 | TRBV1 | - | 17 | - | TGCACCAGCAGGAGGGAGCGTGCACAAAGTCGGGCCAACGTCCTGACTTTC | CTSRRERAQSRANVLTF
TRBJ2-7 | TRBV28 | - | 14 | - | TGTGCCAGCAGCCCCCAGGAGGCTTCCTACGAGCAGTACTTC | CASSPQEASYEQYF
TRBJ2-2 | TRBV9 | - | 15 | - | TGTGCCGGGTCACCCTCCTGGCAGAGCACCGGGGAGCTGTTTTTT | CAGSPSWQSTGELFF
TRBJ2-7 | TRBV6-5 | - | 15 | - | TGTGCCAGCAGTTACTCCGGCAACGGTCCGTACGAGCAGTACTTC | CASSYSGNGPYEQYF
TRBJ2-1 | TRBV6-1 | few | 15 | - | TGTGCCAGTCCCGACAGTACCTACTCCTACAATGAGCAGTTCTTC | CASPDSTYSYNEQFF
TRBJ2-7 | TRBV5-4 | once | 14 | - | TGTGCCAGCAGGACAAGGGGGAGCTCCTACGAGCAGTACTTC | CASRTRGSSYEQYF
TRBJ2-4 | TRBV2 | - | 15 | TRBD2 | TGTGCCAGCAGGGAGGCTAGCGGAGCCAAAAACATTCAGTACTTC | CASREASGAKNIQYF
TRBJ1-4 | TRBV4-2 | - | 18 | TRBD1 | TGTGCCAGCAGCCAAGAGGTGCAGGGGGCTGCAACTAATGAAAAACTGTTTTTT | CASSQEVQGAATNEKLFF
TRBJ1-4 | TRBV7-9 | - | 15 | - | TGTGCCAGCAGCTTGAGGGGGGAGCCTAATGAAAAACTGTTTTTT | CASSLRGEPNEKLFF
TRBJ2-1 | TRBV7-9 | - | 16 | - | TGTGCCAGCAGCTTCGGACCGATTCTAACCTACAATGAGCAGTTCTTC | CASSFGPILTYNEQFF
TRBJ1-2 | TRBV5-1 | few | 13 | - | TGCGCCAGCAGCTTGGGGGCAGGGGAAGGCTACACCTTC | CASSLGAGEGYTF
TRBJ2-1 | TRBV7-3 | - | 14 | TRBD2 | TGTGCCAGCAGCTTACTATCAGCGGGGAATGAGCAGTTCTTC | CASSLLSAGNEQFF
TRBJ2-1 | TRBV7-3 | - | 16 | TRBD1 | TGTGCCAGCAGCCCAATAGGGACAGGGAACTACAATGAGCAGTTCTTC | CASSPIGTGNYNEQFF
TRBJ1-4 | TRBV5-6 | - | 14 | - | TGTGCCAGCAGCTTGTTCCAGGGAAATGAAAAACTGTTTTTT | CASSLFQGNEKLFF
TRBJ1-5 | TRBV30 | - | 13 | - | TGTGCCTGGAGTGTGCGGGCGGGTCAGCCCCAGCATTTT | CAWSVRAGQPQHF
TRBJ2-5 | TRBV5-1 | - | 16 | TRBD2 | TGCGCCAGCAGCTTGGCCGGGCGGGAGGGCCGGGAGACCCAGTACTTC | CASSLAGREGRETQYF
TRBJ2-3 | TRBV27 | once | 17 | - | TGTGCCAGCAGTTTATCGTGGGGCCAGTTTAGCACAGATACGCAGTATTTT | CASSLSWGQFSTDTQYF
TRBJ2-1 | TRBV2 | - | 15 | TRBD2 | TGTGCCAGCACCCTTCTAGCGGGAGGCGTAAATGAGCAGTTCTTC | CASTLLAGGVNEQFF
TRBJ2-2 | TRBV5-1 | - | 17 | - | TGCGCCAGCAGCTTGGGCCCGCGGACCGGACGAACCGGGGAGCTGTTTTTT | CASSLGPRTGRTGELFF
TRBJ2-5 | TRBV7-8 | - | 15 | - | TGTGCCAGCAGAACAGGACTACCGTACCAAGAGACCCAGTACTTC | CASRTGLPYQETQYF
TRBJ2-7 | TRBV19 | - | 13 | - | TGTGCCACCCTGGAGGGAGAGGGCTACGAGCAGTACTTC | CATLEGEGYEQYF
TRBJ1-2 | TRBV7-2 | - | 13 | TRBD1 | TGTGCCAGCAGCTTGACAGGGACCTATGGCTACACCTTC | CASSLTGTYGYTF
TRBJ2-1 | TRBV6-6 | - | 14 | - | TGTGCCAGCAGTTACTTCCGGGAGTTAGATGAGCAGTTCTTC | CASSYFRELDEQFF
TRBJ1-2 | TRBV25-1 | - | 15 | - | TGTGCCAGCAGTGGGGCCCCGCCAGCGGTCTATGGCTACACCTTC | CASSGAPPAVYGYTF
TRBJ2-2 | TRBV5-6 | - | 15 | - | TGTGCCAGCAGCTTGTCCGAGAGACGTACCGGGGAGCTGTTTTTT | CASSLSERRTGELFF
TRBJ2-1 | TRBV11-2 | once | 10 | - | TGTGCCAGCAGCTTTGGTGAGCAGTTCTTC | CASSFGEQFF